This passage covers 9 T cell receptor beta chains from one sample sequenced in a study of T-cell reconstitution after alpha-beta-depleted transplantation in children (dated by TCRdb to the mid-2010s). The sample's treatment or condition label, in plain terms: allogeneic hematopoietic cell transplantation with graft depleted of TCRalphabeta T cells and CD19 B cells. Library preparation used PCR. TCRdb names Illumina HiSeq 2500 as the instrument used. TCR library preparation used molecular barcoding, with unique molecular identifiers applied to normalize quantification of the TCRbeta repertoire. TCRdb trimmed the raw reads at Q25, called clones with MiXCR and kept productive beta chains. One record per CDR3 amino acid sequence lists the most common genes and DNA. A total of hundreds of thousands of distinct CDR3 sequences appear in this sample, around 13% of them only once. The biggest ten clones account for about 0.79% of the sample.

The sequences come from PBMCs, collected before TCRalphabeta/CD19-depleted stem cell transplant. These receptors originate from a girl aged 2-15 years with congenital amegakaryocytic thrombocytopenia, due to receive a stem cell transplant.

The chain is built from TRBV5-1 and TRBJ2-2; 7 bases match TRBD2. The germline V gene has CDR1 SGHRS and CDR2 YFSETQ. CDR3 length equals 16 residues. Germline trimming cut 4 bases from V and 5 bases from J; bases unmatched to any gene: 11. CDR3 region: CASSVPAGVGTGELFF. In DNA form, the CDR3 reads TGCGCCAGCAGCGTACCTGCGGGAGTCGGAACCGGGGAGCTGTTTTTT.

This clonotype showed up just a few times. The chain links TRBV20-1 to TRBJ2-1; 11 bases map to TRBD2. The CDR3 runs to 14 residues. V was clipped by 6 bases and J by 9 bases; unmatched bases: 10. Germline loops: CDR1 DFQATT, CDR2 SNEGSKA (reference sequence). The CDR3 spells CSARLSGRASEQFF. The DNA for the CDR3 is TGCAGTGCCCGGCTTAGCGGGAGGGCAAGTGAGCAGTTCTTC.

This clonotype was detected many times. The CDR3 is CASSRDRQALNLHF. DNA for the CDR3: TGTGCCAGCAGCCGGGACAGGCAGGCCCTTAACCTCCACTTT. This chain uses TRBV7-9 with TRBJ1-6; 8 bases match TRBD1. The germline V gene has CDR1 SEHNR and CDR2 FQNEAQ (reference sequence). CDR3 length: 14 amino acids. The trim removed 5 bases at V and 15 bases at J, leaving 12 bases unmatched.

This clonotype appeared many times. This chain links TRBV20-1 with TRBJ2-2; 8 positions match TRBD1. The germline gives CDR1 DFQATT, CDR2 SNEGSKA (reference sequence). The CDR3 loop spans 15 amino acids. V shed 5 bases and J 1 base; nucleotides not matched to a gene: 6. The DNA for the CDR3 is TGCAGTGCTCGAGGACAGGGAGTGAACACCGGGGAGCTGTTTTTT. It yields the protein CSARGQGVNTGELFF.

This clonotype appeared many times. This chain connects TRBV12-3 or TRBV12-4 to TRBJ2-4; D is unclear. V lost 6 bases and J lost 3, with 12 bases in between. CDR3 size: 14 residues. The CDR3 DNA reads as TGTGCCAGCAGGGCCCTGGCCAGCAAAAACATTCAGTACTTC. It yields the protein CASRALASKNIQYF.

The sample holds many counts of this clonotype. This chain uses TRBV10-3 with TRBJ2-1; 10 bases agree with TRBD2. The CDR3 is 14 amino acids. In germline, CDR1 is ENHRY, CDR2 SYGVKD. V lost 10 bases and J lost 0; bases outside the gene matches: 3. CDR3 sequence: CATSSGSSYNEQFF. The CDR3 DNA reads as TGTGCCACCTCTAGCGGGAGCTCCTACAATGAGCAGTTCTTC.

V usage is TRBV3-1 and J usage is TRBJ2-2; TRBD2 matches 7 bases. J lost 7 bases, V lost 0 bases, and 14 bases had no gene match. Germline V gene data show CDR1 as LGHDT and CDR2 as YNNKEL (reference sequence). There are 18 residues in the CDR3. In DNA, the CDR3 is TGTGCCAGCAGCCAAGATCTAGGACTAGTCGGTTTCGTCGGGGAGCTGTTTTTT. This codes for CASSQDLGLVGFVGELFF.

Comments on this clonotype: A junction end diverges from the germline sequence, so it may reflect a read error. CDR3 in amino acids: CSVGRHTEAFF. The CDR3 region has the DNA TGCAGCGTTGGACGGCACACTGAAGCTTTCTTC. The rearrangement links TRBV29-1 to TRBJ1-1, with D unresolved. The CDR3 has 11 residues. Germline loops: CDR1 SQVTM, CDR2 ANQGSEA. The variable domain in full, with the rest retrieved from reference TRBV29-1 and TRBJ1-1, is SAVISQKPSRDICQRGTSLTIQCQVDSQVTMMFWYRQQPGQSLTLIATANQGSEATYESGFVIDKFPISRPNLTFSTLTVSNMSPEDSSIYLCSVGRHTEAFFGQGTRLTVV.

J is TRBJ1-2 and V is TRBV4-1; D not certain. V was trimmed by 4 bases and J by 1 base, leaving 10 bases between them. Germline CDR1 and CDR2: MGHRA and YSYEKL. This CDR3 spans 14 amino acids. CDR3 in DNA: TGCGCCAGCAGCCTAAGGACCGGTAACTATGGCTACACCTTC. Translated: CASSLRTGNYGYTF.